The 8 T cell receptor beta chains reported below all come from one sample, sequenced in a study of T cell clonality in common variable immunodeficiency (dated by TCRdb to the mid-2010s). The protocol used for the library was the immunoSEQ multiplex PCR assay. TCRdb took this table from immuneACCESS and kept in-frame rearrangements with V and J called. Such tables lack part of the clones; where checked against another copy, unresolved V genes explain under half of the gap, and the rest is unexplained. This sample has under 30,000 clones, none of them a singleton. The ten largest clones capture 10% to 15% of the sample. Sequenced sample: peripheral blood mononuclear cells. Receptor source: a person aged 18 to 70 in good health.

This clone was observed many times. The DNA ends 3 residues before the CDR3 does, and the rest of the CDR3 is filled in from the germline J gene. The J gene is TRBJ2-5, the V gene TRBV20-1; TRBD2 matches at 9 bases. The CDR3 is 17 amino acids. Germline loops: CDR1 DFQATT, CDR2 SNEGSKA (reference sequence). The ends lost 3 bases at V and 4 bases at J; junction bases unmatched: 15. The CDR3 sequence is CSARPGQRGRGGETQYF. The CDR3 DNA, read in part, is TGCAGTGCTAGGCCGGGACAAAGGGGGCGGGGGGGAGAGACC.

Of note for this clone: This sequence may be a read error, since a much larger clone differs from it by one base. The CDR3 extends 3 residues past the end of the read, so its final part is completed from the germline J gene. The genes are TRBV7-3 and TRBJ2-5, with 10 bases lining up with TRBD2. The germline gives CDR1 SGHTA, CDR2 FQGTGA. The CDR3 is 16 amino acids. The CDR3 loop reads CASSFLSGGVTDTQYF. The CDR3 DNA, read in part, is TGTGCCAGCAGCTTTCTGAGCGGGGGGGTAACAGATACC. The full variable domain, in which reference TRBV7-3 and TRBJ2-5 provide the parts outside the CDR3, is GAGVSQTPSNKVTEKGKYVELRCDPISGHTALYWYRQSLGQGPEFLIYFQGTGAADDSGLPNDRFFAVRPEGSVSTLKIQRTERGDSAVYLCASSFLSGGVTDTQYFGPGTRLLVL.

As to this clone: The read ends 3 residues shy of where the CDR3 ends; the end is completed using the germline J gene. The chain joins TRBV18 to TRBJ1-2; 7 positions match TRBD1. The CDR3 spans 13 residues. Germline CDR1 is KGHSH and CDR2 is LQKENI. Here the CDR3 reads CASSPPTGRDYTF. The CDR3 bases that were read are TGTGCCAGCTCACCACCGACAGGGAGGGAC.

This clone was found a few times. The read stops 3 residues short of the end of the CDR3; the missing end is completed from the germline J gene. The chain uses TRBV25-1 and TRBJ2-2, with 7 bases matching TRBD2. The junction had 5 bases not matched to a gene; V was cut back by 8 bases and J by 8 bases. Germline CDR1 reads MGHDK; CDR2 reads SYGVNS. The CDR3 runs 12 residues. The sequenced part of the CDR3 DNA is TGTGCCAGCGGACTAGGGATAGGGGAG. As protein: CASGLGIGE. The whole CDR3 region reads CASGLGIGELFF.

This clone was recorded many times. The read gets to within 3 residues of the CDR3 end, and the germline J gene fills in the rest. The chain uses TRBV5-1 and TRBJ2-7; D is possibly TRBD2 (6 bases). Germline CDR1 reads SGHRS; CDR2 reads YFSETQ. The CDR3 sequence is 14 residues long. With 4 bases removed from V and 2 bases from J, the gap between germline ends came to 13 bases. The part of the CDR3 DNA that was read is TGCGCCAGCAGCGAACGGGGGAACCCCTACGAG. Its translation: CASSERGNPYE. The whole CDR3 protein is CASSERGNPYEQYF.

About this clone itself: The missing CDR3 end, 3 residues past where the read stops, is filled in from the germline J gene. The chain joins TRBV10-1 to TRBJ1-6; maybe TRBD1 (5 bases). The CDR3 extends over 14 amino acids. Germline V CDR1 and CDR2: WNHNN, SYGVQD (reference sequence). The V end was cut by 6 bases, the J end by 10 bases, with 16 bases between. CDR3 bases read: TGCGCCAGCAGATGCGGGGGGTCCCGATCACCC. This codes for CASRCGGSRSP. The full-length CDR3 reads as CASRCGGSRSPLHF.

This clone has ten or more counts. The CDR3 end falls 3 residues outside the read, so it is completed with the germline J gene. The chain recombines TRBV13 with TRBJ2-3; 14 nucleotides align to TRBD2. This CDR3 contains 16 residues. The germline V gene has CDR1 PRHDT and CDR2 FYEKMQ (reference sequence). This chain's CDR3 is CASSHQGLAGVVAQYF. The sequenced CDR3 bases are TGTGCCAGCAGCCACCAGGGACTAGCGGGGGTCGTTGCG.

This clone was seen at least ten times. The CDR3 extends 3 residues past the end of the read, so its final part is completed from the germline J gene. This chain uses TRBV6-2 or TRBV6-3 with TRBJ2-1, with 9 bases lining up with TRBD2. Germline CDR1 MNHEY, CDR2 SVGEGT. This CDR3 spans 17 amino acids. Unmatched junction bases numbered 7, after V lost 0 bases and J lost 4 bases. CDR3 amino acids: CASSYSKLAGEYNEQFF. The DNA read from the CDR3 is TGTGCCAGCAGTTACTCGAAGTTAGCGGGGGAGTACAATGAG.